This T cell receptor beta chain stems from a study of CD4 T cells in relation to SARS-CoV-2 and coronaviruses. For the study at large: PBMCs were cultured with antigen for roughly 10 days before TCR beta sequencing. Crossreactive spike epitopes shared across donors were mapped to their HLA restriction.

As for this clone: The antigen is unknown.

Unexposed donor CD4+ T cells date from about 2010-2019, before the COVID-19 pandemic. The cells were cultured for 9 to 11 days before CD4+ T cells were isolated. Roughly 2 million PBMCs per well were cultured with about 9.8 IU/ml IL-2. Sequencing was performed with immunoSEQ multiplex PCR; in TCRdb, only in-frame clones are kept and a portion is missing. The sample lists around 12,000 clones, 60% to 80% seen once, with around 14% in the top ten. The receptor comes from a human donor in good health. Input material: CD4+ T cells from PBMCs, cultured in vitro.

The CDR3 region has the DNA TGTGCCAGCAGTGGGGAGTCTCTGGGGCATCAGCCCCAGCATTTT. Protein sequence: CASSGESLGHQPQHF. The chain couples TRBV2 to TRBJ1-5, with D possibly TRBD1 on 5 matching bases. Deletions cut 4 bases from V and 5 bases from J, with 15 bases between. The CDR3 has 15 amino acids. Germline values: CDR1 SNHLY, CDR2 FYNNEI.